The clone carrying this TCR beta chain was detected only a few times. Its antigen is unidentified. Trimming cost V 3 bases and J 6 bases, with 3 bases left between them. In germline, CDR1 is SGHTA, CDR2 FQGNSA. The length of the CDR3 is 10 residues. The data originate from a study of T cells after yellow fever vaccination. By 5'RACE template switching, TCR cDNA was produced, with a universal primer site and UMIs added in the process. TCRdb processed the 5' RACE reads anew with MiXCR; each CDR3 protein has one entry. The repertoire holds approximately 550,000 distinct CDR3 sequences, with 15% to 20% as singletons. Study outcomes and limitations: Abundant clonotypes (contaminants from the bulk population) could be present in FACS-sorted repertoires. Clonotype sharing between CD4 and CD8 compartments was small. Subsequent booster samples again held most clones from primary vaccination (just under 98% CD4, about 90% CD8).

The V gene is TRBV7-2, the J gene TRBJ2-7; D is unclear. The material was PBMCs, obtained 15 days after the yellow fever booster vaccination. This receptor was obtained from a young man who received the YFV17D yellow fever vaccine. CDR3 nucleotides: TGTGCCAGCAGCTTTTGCGAGCAGTACTTC. It codes for CASSFCEQYF.